The sequence of this T cell receptor (beta chain) was determined in a study of blood T cell repertoires in COVID-19. The overall study: Donors in the United States, Italy and Spain gave samples during acute or convalescent COVID-19.

Trimming at V came to 5 bases and at J to 2 bases, leaving 6 bases not matched to a gene. CDR3 length equals 15 residues. Germline loops: CDR1 MDHEN, CDR2 SYDVKM. This study enrolled people aged about 18 to 100 from roughly 22 US geographic areas. Measured with immunoSEQ multiplex PCR; TCRdb has only the in-frame clones, and not every one. The sample shows approximately 250,000 clones, more than 85% of them seen only once. This clone has a single count. The sequence was obtained from a woman in her twenties or thirties who had recovered from COVID-19. The source material was PBMCs or T cells enriched from blood (not recorded which). The J gene is TRBJ2-1, the V gene TRBV28, with 7 bases fitting TRBD1. CDR3 in DNA: TGTGCCAGCAGTCCCGGGACAGAAACCTACAATGAGCAGTTCTTC. Amino acid sequence: CASSPGTETYNEQFF.